This T cell receptor (beta chain) was captured by sequencing in a study of blood T cell repertoires in COVID-19. As for the study in general: Samples came from the United States, Italy and Spain, spanning acute and convalescent COVID-19. From T cells, B-cell-depleted T cells, or PBMCs came the material, which was cDNA or gDNA.

In the original workflow: Nucleated cell number was recorded as an estimate derived from reference gene primer amplification. Here immunoSEQ multiplex PCR was the method, and the copy in TCRdb shows in-frame clones only, minus some. The V and J calls and clone size come from that table; D and trimming were worked out from the DNA. The sample lists over 150,000 clones; roughly 80% were seen once. The CDR3 is made up of 15 amino acids. Germline values: CDR1 MNHEY, CDR2 SVGAGI. Unmatched junction bases numbered 12, after V lost 8 bases and J lost 5 bases. This clone has only one observation. The V call is TRBV6-5, the J call TRBJ2-5; TRBD2 aligns across 9 bases. The source is a woman aged 55-69 years with acute or convalescent COVID-19. The sequencing sample was made of peripheral blood. This chain's CDR3 is CASCKAGGPRETQYF. In nucleotides, the CDR3 is TGTGCCAGCTGTAAGGCGGGGGGGCCGAGGGAGACCCAGTACTTC.